The T cell receptor (beta chain) described here comes from a study of shared clonotypes between healthy human individuals. Study context: For every donor, three CD4 naive, three CD4 memory, two CD8 naive and one CD8 memory plates were used.

This clone showed up just a few times. Antigen specificity is unknown. General observations from the study: The study sampled only blood, and tissue repertoires likely differ.

V lost 6 bases, J lost 5 bases, and 11 bases stayed unmatched. Germline V lookup: CDR1 MNHNS, CDR2 SASEGT. CDR3 length equals 16 residues. Assay: immunoSEQ multiplex PCR; the TCRdb copy retains only in-frame clones and omits some. The sample carries about 990,000 clones, 70% to 80% recorded once. Sequenced input: memory CD4+ T cells from PBMCs. Documented subset: CD45RA-negative fraction. V is TRBV6-1 and J is TRBJ2-1, with 9 bases fitting TRBD1. The sequence came from a man in his late teens or twenties in good health. Some clones in this sample may be carry-over from other donors' samples. The CDR3 is CASSEWGGTGNNEQFF. The CDR3, as DNA: TGTGCCAGCAGCGAATGGGGAGGGACAGGGAACAATGAGCAGTTCTTC.